These T cell receptor beta chains were read from a single sample in a study of CD8 T cells in ankylosing spondylitis. TCRdb re-called the 5' RACE reads with MiXCR, one entry per CDR3 protein. The repertoire holds 200,000 to 300,000 distinct CDR3 sequences, with 8% to 9.5% as singletons. Source material: blood, either unsorted or a sorted T cell fraction (not recorded which). Every receptor here comes from a male donor with ankylosing spondylitis or in good health (not recorded which). Both conserved end residues are part of each CDR3. Each record gives: J gene, D gene, clone size, V gene, CDR3 DNA, CDR3 protein. D genes are given only for firm matches. For some rows the clone size is stated as once, few or many, or as a class when expanded; others skip it.

TRBJ2-5	TRBD2	few	TRBV3-1	TGTGCCAGCAGCCGAACTAGCGGGGGAGGTGAGACCCAGTACTTC	CASSRTSGGGETQYF
TRBJ2-5	-	many	TRBV20-1	TGCAGTGCTATAAGGGGTGTGGAGACCCAGTACTTC	CSAIRGVETQYF
TRBJ2-1	TRBD1	many	TRBV20-1	TGCAGTGCTTCAGGGGGTCGGACGTACAATGAGCAGTTCTTC	CSASGGRTYNEQFF
TRBJ1-2	-	many	TRBV6-1	TGTGCCAGCAGAAGGGGGGGGGCCGAGGACTATGGCTACACCTTC	CASRRGGAEDYGYTF
TRBJ2-5	TRBD2	few	TRBV20-1	TGCAGTGCTAGAGGGCTAGCGGGAGGGAACCAAGAGACCCAGTACTTC	CSARGLAGGNQETQYF
TRBJ2-1	TRBD2	-	TRBV7-3	TGTGCCAGCAGCCCTTCTTTGGGGGGTAGCGGGAGGTGGGACAATGAGCAGTTCTTC	CASSPSLGGSGRWDNEQFF
TRBJ2-3	TRBD2	-	TRBV11-3	TGTGCCAGCAGCCCCCTTAACCGTGGCGGGAGTGGATATACGCAGTATTTT	CASSPLNRGGSGYTQYF
TRBJ1-6	-	many	TRBV7-2	TGTGCCAGCAGCCTACCTAGAGGCTCCTATAATTCACCCCTCCACTTT	CASSLPRGSYNSPLHF
TRBJ2-1	TRBD2	-	TRBV6-1	TGTGCCAGCAGGCGCGGGACTAGCGGAGGGGGTGAGCAGTTCTTC	CASRRGTSGGGEQFF
TRBJ2-5	-	few	TRBV29-1	TGCAGCGCAACCGGACGGACGGAGACCCAGTACTTC	CSATGRTETQYF
TRBJ2-3	-	many	TRBV5-1	TGCGCCAGCAGCTTGGCCACTCCCACAGATACGCAGTATTTT	CASSLATPTDTQYF
TRBJ2-5	-	few	TRBV12-3/TRBV12-4	TGTGCCAGCAGAACCCGACTACGCCAAGAGACCCAGTACTTC	CASRTRLRQETQYF
TRBJ1-6	-	many	TRBV20-1	TGCAGTGCACAAGACCGAAATAATTCACCCCTCCACTTT	CSAQDRNNSPLHF
TRBJ2-4	-	many	TRBV14	TGTGCCAGCAGCCAAGCGAGAGAGAATCAGTACTTC	CASSQARENQYF
TRBJ1-5	-	many	TRBV6-1	TGTGCCAGCAGCCCTAGGTCCGGGAGAAGCAATCAGCCCCAGCATTTT	CASSPRSGRSNQPQHF
TRBJ2-1	TRBD2	medium-sized	TRBV11-2	TGTGCCAGCAGCTTACTAGCGGCGAGCTCCTACAATGAGCAGTTCTTC	CASSLLAASSYNEQFF
TRBJ2-7	-	few	TRBV15	TGTGCCACCAGCAGAGATTCCCAACCTTACTACGAGCAGTACTTC	CATSRDSQPYYEQYF
TRBJ2-1	-	many	TRBV5-1	TGCGCCAGCAGGAGCGGCGGGGGACAGAATGTCCATGAGCAGTTCTTC	CASRSGGGQNVHEQFF
TRBJ2-2	-	many	TRBV29-1	TGCAGCGCCCATCTGACGGAGAACACCGGGGAGCTGTTTTTT	CSAHLTENTGELFF
TRBJ1-5	-	many	TRBV12-3/TRBV12-4	TGTGCCAGCAGTTTAGGAGGGACACAAAATCAGCCCCAGCATTTT	CASSLGGTQNQPQHF
TRBJ2-3	-	many	TRBV20-1	TGCAGTGCTAGGCCGCGCGTCGGCACAGATACGCAGTATTTT	CSARPRVGTDTQYF
TRBJ2-2	-	many	TRBV5-1	TGCGCCAGCCAAAAAGACGCGAACACCGGGGAGCTGTTTTTT	CASQKDANTGELFF
TRBJ1-1	-	few	TRBV19	TGTGCCAGTAGTATAGTGGGTTCATGGAACACTGAAGCTTTCTTT	CASSIVGSWNTEAFF
TRBJ2-2	-	many	TRBV10-3	TGTGCCATCGGGCAGGGAGGACGCACCGGGGAGCTGTTTTTT	CAIGQGGRTGELFF
TRBJ1-2	-	few	TRBV29-1	TGCAGCGTTGAAGGGCGGACAGCGCCAATCTATGGCTACACCTTC	CSVEGRTAPIYGYTF
TRBJ2-3	-	many	TRBV15	TGTGCCACCAGAAGGTCCGCCACAGGGCTAACAGATACGCAGTATTTT	CATRRSATGLTDTQYF
TRBJ2-1	TRBD2	many	TRBV11-2	TGTGCCAGCAGGAGGAGCGGGACCTACAATGAGCAGTTCTTC	CASRRSGTYNEQFF
TRBJ2-7	-	many	TRBV12-3/TRBV12-4	TGTGCCAGCAGCCAAGGGACTTCAGAAGGGTACGAGCAGTACTTC	CASSQGTSEGYEQYF
TRBJ1-6	-	-	TRBV24-1	TGTGCCACCAGTGATCCCTCTATTGGTAGGGGTTCACCCCTCCACTTT	CATSDPSIGRGSPLHF
TRBJ2-5	TRBD2	many	TRBV19	TGTGCCAGTAGCCACCTCGGAGCGGGAGGTCGGTACCAAGAGACCCAGTACTTC	CASSHLGAGGRYQETQYF
TRBJ2-1	TRBD1	many	TRBV9	TGTGCCAGCGGCACGACAGGGAGCAATGAGCAGTTCTTC	CASGTTGSNEQFF
TRBJ1-6	TRBD1	few	TRBV7-2	TGTGCCAGCAGCGTTAGCGGACAGGCGGAAACCTCACCCCTCCACTTT	CASSVSGQAETSPLHF
TRBJ2-5	TRBD2	many	TRBV29-1	TGCAGCGTTGGGACTAGCTCAGCGGGGGAGACCCAGTACTTC	CSVGTSSAGETQYF
TRBJ2-1	-	many	TRBV4-2	TGTGCCAGCAGCCAAGATCGAGAACTCAGTGAGCAGTTCTTC	CASSQDRELSEQFF
TRBJ2-3	TRBD2	many	TRBV10-3	TGTGCCATCAGTGATAGCGGGGGGGCAACAGATACGCAGTATTTT	CAISDSGGATDTQYF
TRBJ1-2	TRBD1	-	TRBV7-2	TGTGCCAGCAGCTTAGCTTGGGACAGGTTCTATGGCTACACCTTC	CASSLAWDRFYGYTF
TRBJ1-1	TRBD1	many	TRBV27	TGTGCCAGCAGTTTATCAGGGGGCAGGGCGAACACTGAAGCTTTCTTT	CASSLSGGRANTEAFF
TRBJ2-1	-	-	TRBV28	TGTGCCAGCACTCCCCCTGGAGGTGCCCGGGAGCAGTTCTTC	CASTPPGGAREQFF
TRBJ2-2	TRBD1	few	TRBV19	TGTGCCAGTACCAGGGCGTCAGGGGGATACGGGGAGCTGTTTTTT	CASTRASGGYGELFF
TRBJ1-1	-	few	TRBV5-1	TGCGCCAGCAGCTTGGTTGGGTCCGGGGGGACTGAAGCTTTCTTT	CASSLVGSGGTEAFF
TRBJ1-4	-	many	TRBV2	TGTGCCAGCAGTGAAGTCGAAAAACTGTTTTTT	CASSEVEKLFF
TRBJ1-4	-	many	TRBV12-3/TRBV12-4	TGTGCCAGCAGTTCTGGGCTGAATGAAAAACTGTTTTTT	CASSSGLNEKLFF
TRBJ1-1	-	-	TRBV20-1	TGCAGTGCTAGAGGCCCTTCAGGTTCCACTGAAGCTTTCTTT	CSARGPSGSTEAFF
TRBJ2-1	-	-	TRBV5-1	TGCGCCAGCAGCTTGAGCGGCGGTCACTCCTACAATGAGCAGTTCTTC	CASSLSGGHSYNEQFF
TRBJ2-5	-	-	TRBV5-1	TGCGCCAGCAGCTGGGGGGTGGAGACCCAGTACTTC	CASSWGVETQYF
TRBJ1-3	-	many	TRBV3-1	TGTGCCAGCAGCCAAGATCAGGGCTACTCTGGAAACACCATATATTTT	CASSQDQGYSGNTIYF
TRBJ2-7	TRBD2	many	TRBV19	TGTGCCAGTAGTAAGACTAGCGGAAAACTCATTTTGTACGAGCAGTACTTC	CASSKTSGKLILYEQYF
TRBJ1-1	-	-	TRBV7-9	TGTGCCAGCAGCCCCGACTCTGAAGCTTTCTTT	CASSPDSEAFF
TRBJ1-1	-	many	TRBV11-1	TGTGCCAGCAGCTTTCGGGGGAACATGAACACTGAAGCTTTCTTT	CASSFRGNMNTEAFF
TRBJ1-4	TRBD1	many	TRBV5-1	TGCGCCAGCCGCCGGGACAGGGCCACTAATGAAAAACTGTTTTTT	CASRRDRATNEKLFF
TRBJ2-3	TRBD2	many	TRBV20-1	TGCAGTGCTAGGCAGGCGGGACTAGCGGGAAGGACAGATACGCAGTATTTT	CSARQAGLAGRTDTQYF
TRBJ1-2	TRBD1	many	TRBV14	TGTGCCAGCAGCCCCCTCGCCGGACAGGGTCGGAGTGGCTACACCTTC	CASSPLAGQGRSGYTF
TRBJ1-1	-	-	TRBV29-1	TGCAGCGTTCGGATGGACAGCCCGACCGAAGCTTTCTTT	CSVRMDSPTEAFF
TRBJ1-2	-	many	TRBV5-1	TGCGCCAGCAGCTTGGGCCGGGGTAGCTATGGCTACACCTTC	CASSLGRGSYGYTF